This T cell receptor (beta chain) was identified during a study of PD-L1 blockade in urothelial cancer. Study details: When blood samples were assessed, the median T cell count was some 150,000. Points from the study as a whole: Sub-median blood TCR clonality before treatment predicted longer survival.

Note on this clone: What it binds is unknown.

A spike-in of synthetic TCR analog templates was added to each PCR. The protocol was immunoSEQ multiplex PCR, while the TCRdb copy is restricted to in-frame clones and leaves out a portion. The sample lists 35,000 to 45,000 clones, 88% occurring once. Germline V gene sequence: CDR1 SGHVS, CDR2 FNYEAQ. V lost 5 bases, J lost 6 bases, and 17 bases lay in between. CDR3 length equals 14 residues. The source of this sequence is a woman aged 55-69 years with urothelial cancer. The gene calls are TRBV7-6 and TRBJ2-7, with D tentatively TRBD2 (5 bases). The input for sequencing was PBMCs, taken around atezolizumab (anti-PD-L1) treatment. The CDR3 loop is CASSPPGPEGEQYF. Here the CDR3 DNA reads TGTGCCAGCAGCCCACCGGGCCCAGAGGGCGAGCAGTACTTC. Supplemented by reference TRBV7-6 and TRBJ2-7, the full variable domain reads GAGVSQSPRYKVTKRGQDVALRCDPISGHVSLYWYRQALGQGPEFLTYFNYEAQQDKSGLPNDRFSAERPEGSISTLTIQRTEQRDSAMYRCASSPPGPEGEQYFGPGTRLTVT.